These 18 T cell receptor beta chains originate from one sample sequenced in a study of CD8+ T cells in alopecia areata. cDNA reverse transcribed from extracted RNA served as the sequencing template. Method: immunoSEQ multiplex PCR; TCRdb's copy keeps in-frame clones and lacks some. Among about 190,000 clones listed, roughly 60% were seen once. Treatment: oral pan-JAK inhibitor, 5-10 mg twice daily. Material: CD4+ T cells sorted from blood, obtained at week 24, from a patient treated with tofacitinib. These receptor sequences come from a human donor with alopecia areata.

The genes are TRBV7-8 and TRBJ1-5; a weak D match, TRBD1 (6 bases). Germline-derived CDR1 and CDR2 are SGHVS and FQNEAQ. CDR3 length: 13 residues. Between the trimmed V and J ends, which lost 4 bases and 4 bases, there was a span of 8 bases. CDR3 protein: CASSSRGNQPQHF. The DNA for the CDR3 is TGTGCCAGCAGCTCCAGGGGTAATCAGCCCCAGCATTTT.

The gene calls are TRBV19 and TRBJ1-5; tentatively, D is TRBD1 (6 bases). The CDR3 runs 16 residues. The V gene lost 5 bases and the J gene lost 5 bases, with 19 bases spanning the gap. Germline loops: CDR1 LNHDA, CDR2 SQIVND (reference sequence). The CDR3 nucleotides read TGTGCCAGTAGTTCCATAGGTGTTGGGGGCGATCAGCCCCAGCATTTT. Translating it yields CASSSIGVGGDQPQHF.

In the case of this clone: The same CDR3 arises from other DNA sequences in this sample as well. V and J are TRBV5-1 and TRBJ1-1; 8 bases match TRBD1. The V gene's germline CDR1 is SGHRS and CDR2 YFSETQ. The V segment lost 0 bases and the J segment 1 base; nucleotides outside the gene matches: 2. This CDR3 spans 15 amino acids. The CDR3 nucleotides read TGCGCCAGCAGCTTGGGGCAGGGGGCGAACACTGAAGCTTTCTTT. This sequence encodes CASSLGQGANTEAFF.

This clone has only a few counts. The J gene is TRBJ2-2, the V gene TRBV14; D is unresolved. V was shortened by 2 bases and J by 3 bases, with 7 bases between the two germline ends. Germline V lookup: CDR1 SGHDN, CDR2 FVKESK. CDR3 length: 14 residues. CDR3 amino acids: CASSQRPYTGELFF. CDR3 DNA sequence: TGTGCCAGCAGCCAAAGGCCCTACACCGGGGAGCTGTTTTTT.

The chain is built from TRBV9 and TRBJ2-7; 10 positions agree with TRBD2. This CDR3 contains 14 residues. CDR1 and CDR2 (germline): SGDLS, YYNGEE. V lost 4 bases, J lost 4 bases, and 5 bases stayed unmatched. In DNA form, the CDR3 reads TGTGCCAGCAGCCCTAGCGGGGGAAAGTACGAGCAGTACTTC. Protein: CASSPSGGKYEQYF.

For the CDR3, the DNA is TGTGCCTGGAGTGTATTGGGGGGTCAGGGCTACACCTTC. Protein sequence: CAWSVLGGQGYTF. The rearrangement uses TRBV30 and TRBJ1-2; a weak D match, TRBD1 (5 bases). Trimming removed 0 bases from V and 8 bases from J, with 13 bases in between. This CDR3 comprises 13 residues. Germline CDR1 GTSNPN, CDR2 SVGIG (reference sequence).

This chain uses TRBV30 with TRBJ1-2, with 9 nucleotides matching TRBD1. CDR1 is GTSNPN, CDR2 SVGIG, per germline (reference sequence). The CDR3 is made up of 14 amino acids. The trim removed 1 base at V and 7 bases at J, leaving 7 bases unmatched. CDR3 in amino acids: CAWSGTGGMTGYTF. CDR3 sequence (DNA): TGTGCCTGGAGTGGAACAGGGGGCATGACTGGCTACACCTTC.

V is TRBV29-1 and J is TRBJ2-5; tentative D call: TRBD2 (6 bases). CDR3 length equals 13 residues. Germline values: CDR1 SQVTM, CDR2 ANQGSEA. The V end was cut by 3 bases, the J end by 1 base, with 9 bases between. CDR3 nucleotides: TGCAGCGTTGAGCGGGACTTCCAAGAGACCCAGTACTTC. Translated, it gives CSVERDFQETQYF.

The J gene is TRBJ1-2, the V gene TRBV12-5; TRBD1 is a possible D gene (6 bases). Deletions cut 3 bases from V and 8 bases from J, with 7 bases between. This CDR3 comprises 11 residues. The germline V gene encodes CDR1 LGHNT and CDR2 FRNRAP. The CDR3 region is CASGFRGGYTF. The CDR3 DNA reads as TGTGCTAGTGGTTTCAGGGGCGGCTACACCTTC.

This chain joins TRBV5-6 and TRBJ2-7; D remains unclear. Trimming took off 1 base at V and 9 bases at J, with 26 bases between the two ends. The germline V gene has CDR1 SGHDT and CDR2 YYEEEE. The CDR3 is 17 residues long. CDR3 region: CASSLLFSRIIPTRQYF. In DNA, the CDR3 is TGTGCCAGCAGCTTGTTATTTTCCAGGATCATCCCTACGAGGCAGTACTTC.

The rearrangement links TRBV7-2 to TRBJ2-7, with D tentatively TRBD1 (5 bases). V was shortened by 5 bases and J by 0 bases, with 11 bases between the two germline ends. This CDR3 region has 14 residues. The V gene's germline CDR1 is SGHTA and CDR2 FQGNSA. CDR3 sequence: CASSTTASSYEQYF. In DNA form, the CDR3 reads TGTGCCAGCAGCACGACAGCGAGCTCCTACGAGCAGTACTTC.

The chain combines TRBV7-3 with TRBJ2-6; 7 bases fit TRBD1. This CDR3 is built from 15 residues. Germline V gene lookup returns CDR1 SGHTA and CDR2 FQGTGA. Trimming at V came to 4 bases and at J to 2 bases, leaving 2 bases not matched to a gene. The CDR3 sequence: CASSSQGAGANVLTF. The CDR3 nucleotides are TGTGCCAGCAGCTCCCAGGGGGCTGGGGCCAACGTCCTGACTTTC. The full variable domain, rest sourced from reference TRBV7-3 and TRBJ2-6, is GAGVSQTPSNKVTEKGKYVELRCDPISGHTALYWYRQSLGQGPEFLIYFQGTGAADDSGLPNDRFFAVRPEGSVSTLKIQRTERGDSAVYLCASSSQGAGANVLTFGAGSRLTVL.

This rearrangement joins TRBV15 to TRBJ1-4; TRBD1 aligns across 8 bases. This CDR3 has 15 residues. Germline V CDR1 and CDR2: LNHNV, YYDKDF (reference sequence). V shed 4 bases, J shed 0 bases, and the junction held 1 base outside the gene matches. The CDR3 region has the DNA TGTGCCACCAGCAAGACAGGGGCAACTAATGAAAAACTGTTTTTT. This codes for CATSKTGATNEKLFF.

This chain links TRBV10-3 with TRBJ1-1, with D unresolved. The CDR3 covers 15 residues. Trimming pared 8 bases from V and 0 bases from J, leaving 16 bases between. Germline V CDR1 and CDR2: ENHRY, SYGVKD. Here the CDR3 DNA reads TGTGCCATCTCCGAGGGTATGGCTATGAACACTGAAGCTTTCTTT. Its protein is CAISEGMAMNTEAFF.

This CDR3 is CASSPDSGVRNTEAFF. The CDR3 DNA reads as TGCGCCAGCAGCCCCGACTCAGGGGTCAGGAACACTGAAGCTTTCTTT. V and J are TRBV5-1 and TRBJ1-1; the D gene is possibly TRBD1 (6 bases). V dropped 4 bases and J dropped 1 base, with 17 bases sitting between them. The CDR3 contains 16 residues. The germline CDR1 and CDR2 sequences are SGHRS and YFSETQ.

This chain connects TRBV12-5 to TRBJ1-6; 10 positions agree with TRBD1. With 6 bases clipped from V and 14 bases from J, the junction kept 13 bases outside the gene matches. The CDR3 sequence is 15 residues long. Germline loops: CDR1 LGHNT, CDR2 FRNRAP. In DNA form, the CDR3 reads TGTGCTAGTGGACTACGACAGGGGGCAACGGGATCCCTCCACTTT. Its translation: CASGLRQGATGSLHF.

CDR3 amino acids: CSVEYFDGYTF. CDR3 bases: TGCAGCGTTGAATACTTTGATGGCTACACCTTC. The rearrangement joins TRBV29-1 to TRBJ1-2; no clear D. The ends were cut back, 2 bases at V and 6 bases at J, with 7 bases in the middle. This CDR3 spans 11 amino acids. CDR1 SQVTM and CDR2 ANQGSEA come from the germline V gene.

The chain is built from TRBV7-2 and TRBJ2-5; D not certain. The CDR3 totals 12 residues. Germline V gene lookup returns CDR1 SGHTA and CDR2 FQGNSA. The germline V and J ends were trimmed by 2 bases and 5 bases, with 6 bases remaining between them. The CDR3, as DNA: TGTGCCAGCAGCTTAATGGGGGAGACCCAGTACTTC. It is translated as CASSLMGETQYF.